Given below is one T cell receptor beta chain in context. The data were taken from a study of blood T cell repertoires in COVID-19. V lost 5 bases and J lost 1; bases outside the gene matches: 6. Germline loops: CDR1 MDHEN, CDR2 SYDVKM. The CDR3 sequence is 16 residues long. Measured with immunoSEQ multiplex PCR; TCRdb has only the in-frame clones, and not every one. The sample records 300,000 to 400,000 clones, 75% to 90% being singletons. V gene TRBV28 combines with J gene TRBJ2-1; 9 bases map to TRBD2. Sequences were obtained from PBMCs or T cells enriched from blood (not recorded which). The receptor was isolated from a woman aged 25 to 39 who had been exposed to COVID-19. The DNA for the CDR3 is TGTGCCAGCAGTCTACTCAGCGGGGGGTCCTACAATGAGCAGTTCTTC. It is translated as CASSLLSGGSYNEQFF.